Detailed here is one T cell receptor (beta chain). Its target is not known. The sample originates from a study of blood T cells in healthy people across ages. The study, taken as a whole, reports: Age showed a roughly linear inverse relationship with TCR beta diversity per million T cells. Correlation between TCR beta diversity and naive T cell percentage was strong.

The CDR3 covers 15 residues. The germline gives CDR1 LNHDA, CDR2 SQIVND (reference sequence). Trimming cost V 3 bases and J 5 bases, with 16 bases left between them. Primers used in a second PCR of roughly 7 to 12 cycles were a sample-barcoded 5' primer and a J-beta primer mix. TCRdb re-derived calls from the 5' RACE reads in MiXCR, one entry per CDR3 protein. The data contain some 1 million distinct CDR3 sequences, around 45% of them singletons. This TCR came from a woman aged 55-70 years in good health. Sequencing used blood. The chain combines TRBV19 with TRBJ1-2; D gene unclear. The CDR3 bases are TGTGCCAGTAGTATGGAAGGCCACCCGGGTTATGGCTACACCTTC. Protein product: CASSMEGHPGYGYTF. The full variable domain, with the rest looked up from reference TRBV19 and TRBJ1-2, is DGGITQSPKYLFRKEGQNVTLSCEQNLNHDAMYWYRQDPGQGLRLIYYSQIVNDFQKGDIAEGYSVSREKKESFPLTVTSAQKNPTAFYLCASSMEGHPGYGYTFGSGTRLTVV.